This T cell receptor beta chain came from a study of control samples from healthy donors and cancer patients. This clone was seen only once. Sequencing used immunoSEQ multiplex PCR; TCRdb keeps in-frame clones, though not all of them. This table has approximately 150,000 clones, 96% appearing once. This CDR3 spans 15 amino acids. Germline V gives CDR1 MNHEY, CDR2 SVGEGT. Germline trimming cut 4 bases from V and 9 bases from J; bases unmatched to any gene: 8. The chain couples TRBV6-2 or TRBV6-3 to TRBJ2-1; 11 nucleotides match TRBD2. The sample taken for sequencing was blood. The receptor's source is a woman in her twenties or thirties in good health. CDR3 residues: CASSWGLAGGSEQFF. The CDR3, as DNA: TGTGCCAGCAGTTGGGGGCTAGCGGGAGGCAGTGAGCAGTTCTTC.